One T cell receptor (beta chain) is described in this entry. Its antigen is not known. Between the trimmed V and J ends, which lost 3 bases and 0 bases, there was a span of 12 bases. Germline-derived CDR1 and CDR2 are SGHDT and YYEEEE. There are 15 residues in the CDR3. This PCR relied on a set of 60 Vbeta primers and 13 Jbeta primers. Sequencing was performed with immunoSEQ multiplex PCR; in TCRdb, only in-frame clones are kept and a portion is missing. The table records about 150,000 clones, around 80% of them present only once. This specimen comes from a study of cytomegalovirus exposure and HLA in healthy donors. Broader study findings: Relative to the approximately 700-donor mean, N-insertions were reportedly fewer in an Asian-associated ancestry cluster in a later analysis. Highest at DRB1 and lowest at HLA-C, TCR association rates differed among HLA loci in a later analysis. Later analysis revealed greater clonal expansion in HLA-associated TCR beta chains than in equally common others.

In nominal health when sampled, donors likely had unrecorded immune exposures nonetheless. Sequencing was done on a sample of PBMCs. This sequence originates from a woman younger than 45 in good health and CMV-seropositive. The rearrangement links TRBV5-6 to TRBJ1-1; D is possibly TRBD1 (5 bases). In DNA form, the CDR3 reads TGTGCCAGCAGCTCTCGACAGAGAATGAACACTGAAGCTTTCTTT. Translation gives CASSSRQRMNTEAFF.